This T cell receptor (beta chain) was documented in a study of CD8+ T cells in alopecia areata. Germline V gene sequence: CDR1 ENHRY, CDR2 SYGVKD. The V and J ends lost 9 bases and 8 bases, in that order; junction bases with no gene match: 5. CDR3 length equals 12 residues. Study-wide results and limits: Higher clonality than in normal scalp was seen in lesional scalp, especially alopecia totalis/universalis. Mice gave a clearer picture of TCR sharing than patients did, possibly for HLA-related reasons.

RNA extraction and reverse transcription yielded cDNA as sequencing template. TCRdb's table, derived via immunoSEQ multiplex PCR, lists solely in-frame clones and lacks some. The table shows over 150,000 clones, with around 50% occurring only once. This clone was seen only a few times. No antigen is known for it. This sequence was found in a human donor in good health. This chain connects TRBV10-3 to TRBJ2-1; 9 bases map to TRBD2. Sequencing input: CD8+ T cells sorted from blood. The CDR3 spells CAMGGGAHEQFF. For the CDR3, the DNA is TGTGCCATGGGCGGGGGGGCCCATGAGCAGTTCTTC.